Presented here are 19 T cell receptor beta chains from one specimen sequenced in a study of OX40 agonist ivuxolimab in advanced cancers. The data were produced by immunoSEQ multiplex PCR, yet TCRdb's version contains in-frame clones alone and is incomplete. The table lists 66,000 or so clones, around 87% of them singletons. The sequenced sample was CD4+ or CD8+ T cells sorted from blood, obtained in a trial of the OX40 agonist ivuxolimab. Receptor source: an adult with an advanced solid tumor such as melanoma, head and neck, liver or kidney cancer.

The chain uses TRBV4-1 and TRBJ2-6; TRBD1 might be the D (6 bases). Germline-derived CDR1 and CDR2 are MGHRA and YSYEKL. The length of the CDR3 is 20 residues. V lost 1 base to trimming and J lost 4 bases, with 23 bases between them. The CDR3 spells CASSQVVRTGRLSGANVLTF. The CDR3 DNA reads as TGCGCCAGCAGCCAAGTAGTCAGAACAGGGCGATTATCCGGGGCCAACGTCCTGACTTTC.

V and J are TRBV18 and TRBJ2-1; 11 bases map to TRBD2. Losses at the gene ends were 6 bases for V and 8 bases for J; bases not matched to a gene: 12. The CDR3 has 16 amino acids. Germline values: CDR1 KGHSH, CDR2 LQKENI. The CDR3 here is CASSPTVLAGADEQFF. The CDR3 nucleotides read TGTGCCAGCTCCCCCACAGTACTAGCGGGAGCAGATGAGCAGTTCTTC.

V and J are TRBV11-2 and TRBJ2-7; D is possibly TRBD1 (6 bases). The CDR3 totals 16 residues. Trimming took 1 base from V and 3 from J, leaving 16 bases between them. Germline V gene sequence: CDR1 SGHAT, CDR2 FQNNGV. Here the CDR3 DNA reads TGTGCCAGCAGCTTAGCGTCAGGGGTGGGCAGCTACGAGCAGTACTTC. Translated: CASSLASGVGSYEQYF.

V and J are TRBV19 and TRBJ2-2, with D maybe TRBD1 (6 bases). This CDR3 has 17 residues. Germline V CDR1 and CDR2: LNHDA, SQIVND (reference sequence). Trimming removed 7 bases from V and 0 bases from J, with 18 bases in between. CDR3 DNA sequence: TGTGCCAGTACCCAGAAGCAGGGGTACGCGAACACCGGGGAGCTGTTTTTT. Encoded protein: CASTQKQGYANTGELFF.

This clone was observed a single time. The DNA for the CDR3 is TGTGCCTCCCGCCAGCGGGGGAACACAGATACGCAGTATTTT. Amino acid sequence: CASRQRGNTDTQYF. This rearrangement joins TRBV7-9 to TRBJ2-3, with 8 bases aligning to TRBD2. This CDR3 contains 14 residues. Germline loops: CDR1 SEHNR, CDR2 FQNEAQ (reference sequence). V lost 11 bases to trimming and J lost 2 bases; unmatched junction nucleotides: 9.

This clone was detected a few times. This chain connects TRBV5-1 to TRBJ1-2; 9 positions agree with TRBD1. The V and J ends lost 5 bases and 5 bases, in that order; junction bases with no gene match: 10. Germline loops: CDR1 SGHRS, CDR2 YFSETQ. The CDR3 spans 15 residues. The CDR3 nucleotides read TGCGCCAGCAGTTTAACAGGGGGCGCAGGGTATGGCTACACCTTC. Protein: CASSLTGGAGYGYTF.

This sequence joins TRBV7-3 and TRBJ1-1; 10 nucleotides line up with TRBD1. With 1 base clipped from V and 4 bases from J, the junction kept 9 bases outside the gene matches. The CDR3 length is 17 residues. Germline lookup yields CDR1 SGHTA and CDR2 FQGTGA. The CDR3 nucleotides read TGTGCCAGCAGCTTAAACGGACCGGGACAGGGGAGCACTGAAGCTTTCTTT. Its protein is CASSLNGPGQGSTEAFF.

This rearrangement joins TRBV7-9 to TRBJ1-1; D is unclear. Germline CDR1 is SEHNR and CDR2 is FQNEAQ (reference sequence). The CDR3 spans 14 residues. Trimming stripped 1 base from V and 4 bases from J, with 10 bases between. CDR3 bases: TGTGCCAGCAGCTTAGAGGGCTTGAGCACTGAAGCTTTCTTT. It encodes CASSLEGLSTEAFF.

This rearrangement joins TRBV30 to TRBJ2-3, with D tentatively TRBD2 (5 bases). This CDR3 region has 14 residues. CDR1 and CDR2 (germline): GTSNPN, SVGIG (reference sequence). Trimming removed 5 bases from V and 2 bases from J, with 14 bases in between. The CDR3 loop reads CAWGPGLVTDTQYF. The DNA for the CDR3 is TGTGCCTGGGGCCCCGGACTTGTCACAGATACGCAGTATTTT. The variable domain in full, with the rest retrieved from reference TRBV30 and TRBJ2-3, is SQTIHQWPATLVQPVGSPLSLECTVEGTSNPNLYWYRQAAGRGLQLLFYSVGIGQISSEVPQNLSASRPQDRQFILSSKKLLLSDSGFYLCAWGPGLVTDTQYFGPGTRLTVL.

This clone is a singleton in its sample. This sequence joins TRBV2 and TRBJ1-4; no clear D. This CDR3 has 12 amino acids. V lost 10 bases, J lost 0 bases, and 6 bases lay in between. Per germline, CDR1 SNHLY and CDR2 FYNNEI. The CDR3 here is CATRATNEKLFF. The CDR3 DNA follows: TGTGCCACCCGGGCAACTAATGAAAAACTGTTTTTT.

This clone was recorded only once. The rearrangement links TRBV9 to TRBJ2-2; 8 bases match TRBD1. Germline V gives CDR1 SGDLS, CDR2 YYNGEE. Losses at the gene ends were 4 bases for V and 5 bases for J; bases not matched to a gene: 13. The CDR3 has 17 residues. CDR3 in amino acids: CASSSSLTGGSTGELFF. CDR3 coding DNA: TGTGCCAGCAGCTCGAGCCTAACAGGGGGTAGTACCGGGGAGCTGTTTTTT.

CDR3 bases: TGTGCCAGCAGTTTAACCGGGGCAGGAAACACCATATATTTT. Translating it yields CASSLTGAGNTIYF. The chain combines TRBV27 with TRBJ1-3; TRBD1 might be the D (5 bases). Per the germline V gene, CDR1 is MNHEY and CDR2 is SMNVEV (reference sequence). V was pared by 2 bases and J by 4 bases, with 9 bases between. This CDR3 has 14 amino acids.

This clone has a single count. V and J are TRBV28 and TRBJ2-4; 11 bases align to TRBD1. The V gene's germline CDR1 is MDHEN and CDR2 SYDVKM. CDR3 size: 15 residues. The trim removed 2 bases at V and 7 bases at J, leaving 4 bases unmatched. The CDR3 nucleotides are TGTGCCAGCAGTTTAATAGGGACAGGGGGTAACATTCAGTACTTC. Translated, it gives CASSLIGTGGNIQYF.

The chain has TRBV28 and TRBJ1-1; D is ambiguous. Per germline, CDR1 MDHEN and CDR2 SYDVKM. V shed 2 bases and J shed 0 bases, with 4 bases lying between them. The CDR3 spans 13 residues. CDR3 amino acids: CASSLIMNTEAFF. DNA for the CDR3: TGTGCCAGCAGTTTAATTATGAACACTGAAGCTTTCTTT.

The CDR3, as DNA: TGTGCCAGTACCCGGCGGGGGCGAGGGGAAGAGACCCAGTACTTC. This sequence encodes CASTRRGRGEETQYF. V is TRBV19 and J is TRBJ2-5; weak D call: TRBD2 (7 bases). V lost 7 bases to trimming and J lost 3 bases, with 18 bases between them. The CDR3 sequence is 15 residues long. CDR1 and CDR2 from the germline V gene are LNHDA and SQIVND (reference sequence).

CDR3 nucleotide sequence: TGTGCCAGCAGCGTAACGGGGTTCACCGGGGAGCTGTTTTTT. The encoded protein is CASSVTGFTGELFF. J is TRBJ2-2 and V is TRBV9, with D possibly matching TRBD2 (5 bases). Trimming took off 1 base at V and 4 bases at J, with 8 bases between the two ends. Germline CDR1 is SGDLS and CDR2 is YYNGEE. This CDR3 comprises 14 residues.

The chain carries TRBV2 and TRBJ2-5; D is perhaps TRBD1 or TRBD2 (5 bases each). CDR1 and CDR2 from the germline V gene are SNHLY and FYNNEI. The CDR3 has 14 amino acids. Trimming stripped 5 bases from V and 1 base from J, with 11 bases between. For the CDR3, the DNA is TGTGCCAGCAGTCAACAGGAGGCCCAAGAGACCCAGTACTTC. This translates into CASSQQEAQETQYF.

J is TRBJ1-5 and V is TRBV28; 10 bases are shared with TRBD1. The CDR3 extends over 15 amino acids. The V and J ends lost 6 bases and 5 bases, in that order; junction bases with no gene match: 7. The germline V gene has CDR1 MDHEN and CDR2 SYDVKM. The CDR3 region is CASRNPGQGYQPQHF. DNA of the CDR3: TGTGCCAGCAGAAACCCGGGACAGGGGTATCAGCCCCAGCATTTT.

This chain connects TRBV7-2 to TRBJ1-2; D gene unclear. There are 14 residues in the CDR3. Trimming cost V 2 bases and J 5 bases, with 12 bases left between them. Looked up from germline, CDR1 is SGHTA and CDR2 is FQGNSA. The CDR3 protein is CASSLPGGLYGYTF. In DNA, the CDR3 is TGTGCCAGCAGCTTACCTGGAGGGCTTTATGGCTACACCTTC.